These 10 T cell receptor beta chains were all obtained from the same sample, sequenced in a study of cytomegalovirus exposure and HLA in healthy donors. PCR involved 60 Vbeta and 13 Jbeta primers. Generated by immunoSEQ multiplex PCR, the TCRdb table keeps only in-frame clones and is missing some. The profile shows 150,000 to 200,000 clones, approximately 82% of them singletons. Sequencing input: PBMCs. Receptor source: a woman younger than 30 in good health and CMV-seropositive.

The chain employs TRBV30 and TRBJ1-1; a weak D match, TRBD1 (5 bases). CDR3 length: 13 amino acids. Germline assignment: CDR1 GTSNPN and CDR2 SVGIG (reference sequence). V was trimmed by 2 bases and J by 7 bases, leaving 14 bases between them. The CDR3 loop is CAWSRGWVGEAFF. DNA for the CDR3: TGTGCCTGGAGTAGGGGTTGGGTTGGTGAAGCTTTCTTT.

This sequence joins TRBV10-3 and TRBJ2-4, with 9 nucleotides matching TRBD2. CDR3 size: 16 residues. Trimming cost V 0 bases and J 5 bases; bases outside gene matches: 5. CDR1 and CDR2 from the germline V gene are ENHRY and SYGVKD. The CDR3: CAISESQRGDENIQYF. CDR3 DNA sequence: TGTGCCATCAGTGAGTCACAGCGGGGGGACGAAAACATTCAGTACTTC.

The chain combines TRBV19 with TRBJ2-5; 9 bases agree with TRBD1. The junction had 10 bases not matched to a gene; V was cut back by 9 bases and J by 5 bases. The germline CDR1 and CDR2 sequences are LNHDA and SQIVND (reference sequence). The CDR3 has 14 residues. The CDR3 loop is CASEPRTGAETQYF. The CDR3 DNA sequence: TGTGCCAGCGAGCCCCGGACAGGGGCGGAGACCCAGTACTTC.

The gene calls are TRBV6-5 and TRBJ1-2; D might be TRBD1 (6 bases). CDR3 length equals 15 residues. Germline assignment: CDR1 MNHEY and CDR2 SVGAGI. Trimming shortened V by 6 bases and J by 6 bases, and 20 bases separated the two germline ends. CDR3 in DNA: TGTGCCAGCAGGGGGGCCCGCGGGGGCTCCCATGGCTACACCTTC. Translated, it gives CASRGARGGSHGYTF.

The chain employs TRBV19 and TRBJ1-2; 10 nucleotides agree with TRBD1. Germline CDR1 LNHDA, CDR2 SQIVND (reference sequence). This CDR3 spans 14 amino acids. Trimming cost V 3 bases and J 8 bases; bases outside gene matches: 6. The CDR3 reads CASSILGQGKGYTF. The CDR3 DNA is TGTGCCAGTAGTATCCTGGGACAGGGGAAAGGCTACACCTTC.

The CDR3 nucleotides are TGTGCTAGTGGTTTGGTCTTGAGCGGGGGGTACAATGAGCAGTTCTTC. Translating gives CASGLVLSGGYNEQFF. The gene calls are TRBV12-5 and TRBJ2-1, with 9 bases that match TRBD2. In germline, CDR1 is LGHNT, CDR2 FRNRAP. This CDR3 comprises 16 residues. V shed 0 bases and J 4 bases; nucleotides not matched to a gene: 4.

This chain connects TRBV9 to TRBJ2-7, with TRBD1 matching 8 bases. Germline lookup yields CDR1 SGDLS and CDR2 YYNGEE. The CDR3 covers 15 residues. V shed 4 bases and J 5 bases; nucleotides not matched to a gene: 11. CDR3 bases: TGTGCCAGCAGCCAATCCAGGGGGCCCGGGGACGAGCAGTACTTC. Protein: CASSQSRGPGDEQYF. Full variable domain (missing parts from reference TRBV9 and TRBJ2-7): DSGVTQTPKHLITATGQRVTLRCSPRSGDLSVYWYQQSLDQGLQFLIQYYNGEERAKGNILERFSAQQFPDLHSELNLSSLELGDSALYFCASSQSRGPGDEQYFGPGTRLTVT.

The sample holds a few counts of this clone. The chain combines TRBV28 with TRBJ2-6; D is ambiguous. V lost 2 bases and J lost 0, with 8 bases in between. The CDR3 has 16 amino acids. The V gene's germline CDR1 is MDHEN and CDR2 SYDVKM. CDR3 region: CASSLESLSGANVLTF. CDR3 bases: TGTGCCAGCAGTTTAGAGTCCCTCTCTGGGGCCAACGTCCTGACTTTC. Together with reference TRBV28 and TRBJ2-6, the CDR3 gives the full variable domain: DVKVTQSSRYLVKRTGEKVFLECVQDMDHENMFWYRQDPGLGLRLIYFSYDVKMKEKGDIPEGYSVSREKKERFSLILESASTNQTSMYLCASSLESLSGANVLTFGAGSRLTVL.

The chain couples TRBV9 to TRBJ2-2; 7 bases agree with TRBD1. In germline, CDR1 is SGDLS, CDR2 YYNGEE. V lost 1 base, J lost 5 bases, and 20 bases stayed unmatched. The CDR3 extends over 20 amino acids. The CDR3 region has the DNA TGTGCCAGCAGCGTAAGCCGTGAGCCACTTGACAGGGAACAAACCGGGGAGCTGTTTTTT. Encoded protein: CASSVSREPLDREQTGELFF.

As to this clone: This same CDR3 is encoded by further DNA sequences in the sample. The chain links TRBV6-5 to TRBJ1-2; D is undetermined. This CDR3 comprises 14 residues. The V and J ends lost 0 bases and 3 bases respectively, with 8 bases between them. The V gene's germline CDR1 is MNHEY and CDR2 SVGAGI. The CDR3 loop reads CASSYSRSDYGYTF. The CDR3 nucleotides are TGTGCCAGCAGTTACTCGAGGTCAGACTATGGCTACACCTTC.